A selection of T cell receptor beta chains follows, all from one sample in a study of T cell responses to AZD1222 COVID-19 vaccine. Measured with immunoSEQ multiplex PCR; TCRdb has only the in-frame clones, and not every one. Among about 150,000 clones listed, about 91% were seen once. This specimen consisted of peripheral blood, obtained on day 0 of MenACWY control vaccination. The receptors were sampled from an adult in good health. Both conserved end residues are part of each CDR3. Fields, in order: D gene, clone size, J gene, V gene, CDR3 protein, CDR3 DNA. D genes are given only for firm matches. Clone size appears in some rows only: once, few, many, or a class for an expanded clone.

D: .
size: .
J: TRBJ2-3
V: TRBV6-5
CDR3: CASSSTNTDTQYF
DNA: TGTGCCAGCAGTTCGACTAACACAGATACGCAGTATTTT

D: TRBD1
size: once
J: TRBJ1-1
V: TRBV5-1
CDR3: CASSGQGALSEAFF
DNA: TGCGCCAGCAGCGGACAGGGGGCACTTTCTGAAGCTTTCTTT

D: .
size: .
J: TRBJ2-5
V: TRBV28
CDR3: CASSSNERTQYF
DNA: TGTGCCAGCAGTTCGAATGAGCGAACCCAGTACTTC

D: TRBD1
size: .
J: TRBJ2-7
V: TRBV28
CDR3: CASVERGQGDEQYF
DNA: TGTGCCAGCGTCGAAAGGGGGCAGGGAGACGAGCAGTACTTC

D: .
size: .
J: TRBJ2-7
V: TRBV3-1/TRBV3-2
CDR3: CASSQVEGIVAYEQYF
DNA: TGTGCCAGCAGCCAAGTAGAGGGTATCGTCGCCTACGAGCAGTACTTC

D: .
size: few
J: TRBJ1-3
V: TRBV11-3
CDR3: CASSLGEWNTIYF
DNA: TGTGCCAGCAGCTTAGGAGAATGGAACACCATATATTTT

D: .
size: .
J: TRBJ1-1
V: TRBV6-5
CDR3: CASSYSTTQGRGAFF
DNA: TGTGCCAGCAGTTACTCGACAACACAGGGCAGGGGAGCTTTCTTT

D: TRBD2
size: .
J: TRBJ2-5
V: TRBV18
CDR3: CASSPYLAGTATQETQYF
DNA: TGTGCCAGCTCACCATACCTAGCGGGAACCGCCACACAAGAGACCCAGTACTTC

D: .
size: .
J: TRBJ1-5
V: TRBV5-6
CDR3: CASSPNLNQPQHF
DNA: TGTGCCAGCAGCCCAAACCTAAATCAGCCCCAGCATTTT

D: .
size: .
J: TRBJ2-5
V: TRBV6-5
CDR3: CASSYVRGQETQYF
DNA: TGTGCCAGCAGTTACGTGAGGGGCCAAGAGACCCAGTACTTC

D: TRBD2
size: .
J: TRBJ2-2
V: TRBV6-2/TRBV6-3
CDR3: CASSYPSGGFGELFF
DNA: TGTGCCAGCAGTTACCCTAGCGGGGGATTCGGGGAGCTGTTTTTT

D: TRBD2
size: once
J: TRBJ2-2
V: TRBV2
CDR3: CASRRTSGGTGELFF
DNA: TGTGCCAGCAGACGGACTAGCGGGGGCACCGGGGAGCTGTTTTTT

D: .
size: .
J: TRBJ2-7
V: TRBV11-3
CDR3: CASSPSKTELRKSSYEQYF
DNA: TGTGCCAGCAGCCCCTCGAAGACGGAATTGCGGAAGAGCTCCTACGAGCAGTACTTC

D: .
size: .
J: TRBJ1-2
V: TRBV6-5
CDR3: CASSYSSTDNYGYTF
DNA: TGTGCCAGCAGTTACTCCTCGACGGATAACTATGGCTACACCTTC

D: TRBD1
size: .
J: TRBJ1-3
V: TRBV18
CDR3: CASSPGTGSGNTIYF
DNA: TGTGCCAGCTCACCTGGGACAGGCTCTGGAAACACCATATATTTT

D: .
size: .
J: TRBJ2-1
V: TRBV5-1
CDR3: CASSPMDTYNEQFF
DNA: TGCGCCAGCAGCCCAATGGACACTTACAATGAGCAGTTCTTC

D: TRBD1
size: once
J: TRBJ2-3
V: TRBV7-2
CDR3: CASSLFGTGSTDTQYF
DNA: TGTGCCAGCAGCCTCTTCGGGACAGGGAGCACAGATACGCAGTATTTT

D: TRBD2
size: .
J: TRBJ2-2
V: TRBV19
CDR3: CASSILRGRALTGELFF
DNA: TGTGCCAGTAGTATTTTGCGCGGGAGGGCCTTGACCGGGGAGCTGTTTTTT

D: .
size: .
J: TRBJ2-5
V: TRBV14
CDR3: CASSQGISAGAQYF
DNA: TGTGCCAGCAGCCAAGGGATCTCAGCCGGGGCGCAGTACTTC

D: .
size: .
J: TRBJ2-1
V: TRBV29-1
CDR3: CSVELDVEQFF
DNA: TGCAGCGTTGAATTGGACGTTGAGCAGTTCTTC

D: .
size: .
J: TRBJ2-7
V: TRBV6-2/TRBV6-3
CDR3: CASSYASGEQYF
DNA: TGTGCCAGCAGTTACGCGTCGGGCGAGCAGTACTTC

D: .
size: .
J: TRBJ1-2
V: TRBV7-9
CDR3: CASSPDSPNYGYTF
DNA: TGTGCCAGCAGCCCCGACAGTCCTAACTATGGCTACACCTTC

D: TRBD1
size: .
J: TRBJ2-2
V: TRBV2
CDR3: CASSELGTENTGELFF
DNA: TGTGCCAGCAGTGAGTTAGGGACAGAGAACACCGGGGAGCTGTTTTTT

D: TRBD1
size: .
J: TRBJ2-7
V: TRBV5-8
CDR3: CASSGRGQGGYEQYF
DNA: TGTGCCAGCAGCGGCCGAGGACAGGGTGGATACGAGCAGTACTTC

D: .
size: .
J: TRBJ1-3
V: TRBV19
CDR3: CASSLQGPILRYF
DNA: TGTGCCAGTAGTTTACAGGGACCAATTTTGAGGTATTTT

D: .
size: .
J: TRBJ1-1
V: TRBV12-3/TRBV12-4
CDR3: CASSYSNTEAFF
DNA: TGTGCCAGCAGCTACAGTAACACTGAAGCTTTCTTT

D: TRBD2
size: .
J: TRBJ2-7
V: TRBV11-2
CDR3: CASSYGLGPYEQYF
DNA: TGTGCCAGCAGCTACGGACTAGGTCCCTACGAGCAGTACTTC

D: .
size: once
J: TRBJ2-4
V: TRBV27
CDR3: CASSSQPSRTLAKNIQYF
DNA: TGTGCCAGCAGTTCCCAGCCTTCAAGGACACTAGCCAAAAACATTCAGTACTTC

D: .
size: .
J: TRBJ2-7
V: TRBV30
CDR3: CAWRKRSSYEQYF
DNA: TGTGCCTGGAGGAAGAGGAGCTCCTACGAGCAGTACTTC

D: .
size: .
J: TRBJ2-5
V: TRBV7-2
CDR3: CASSLGQAQETQYF
DNA: TGTGCCAGCAGCTTAGGGCAGGCTCAAGAGACCCAGTACTTC

D: TRBD2
size: .
J: TRBJ2-2
V: TRBV29-1
CDR3: CSVPGGASGGTHTGELFF
DNA: TGCAGCGTCCCCGGGGGGGCTAGCGGGGGTACTCACACCGGGGAGCTGTTTTTT

D: .
size: .
J: TRBJ1-2
V: TRBV29-1
CDR3: CSVGSLGGTLGYTF
DNA: TGCAGCGTTGGGAGCTTGGGGGGGACCCTTGGCTACACCTTC

D: .
size: few
J: TRBJ1-2
V: TRBV7-9
CDR3: CASSLGGAGYTF
DNA: TGTGCCAGCAGCTTAGGAGGGGCCGGCTACACCTTC

D: .
size: .
J: TRBJ1-5
V: TRBV5-1
CDR3: CASSLNGRDQPQHF
DNA: TGCGCCAGCAGCTTGAACGGGCGGGATCAGCCCCAGCATTTT

D: .
size: .
J: TRBJ2-2
V: TRBV6-2/TRBV6-3
CDR3: CASSSPFGRTGNTGELFF
DNA: TGTGCCAGCAGTTCCCCATTTGGGAGGACCGGCAACACCGGGGAGCTGTTTTTT

D: TRBD2
size: .
J: TRBJ2-1
V: TRBV5-1
CDR3: CASSLGERGSREQFF
DNA: TGCGCCAGCAGCTTGGGCGAGCGGGGTTCAAGGGAGCAGTTCTTC

D: .
size: .
J: TRBJ1-2
V: TRBV4-2
CDR3: CASSHAKGPNYGYTF
DNA: TGTGCCAGCAGCCATGCCAAGGGGCCCAACTATGGCTACACCTTC

D: TRBD2
size: .
J: TRBJ2-1
V: TRBV27
CDR3: CASSFLGDSGRDNEQFF
DNA: TGTGCCAGCAGTTTCCTGGGGGATAGCGGGAGGGACAATGAGCAGTTCTTC

D: .
size: .
J: TRBJ1-2
V: TRBV5-1
CDR3: CASSLGGRGNYGYTF
DNA: TGCGCCAGCAGCTTGGGTGGAAGGGGTAACTATGGCTACACCTTC

D: TRBD1
size: .
J: TRBJ2-7
V: TRBV4-2
CDR3: CASSRTGAQGYEQYF
DNA: TGTGCCAGCAGCCGAACAGGGGCCCAAGGCTACGAGCAGTACTTC

D: .
size: .
J: TRBJ2-7
V: TRBV10-3
CDR3: CAISDVVGVPEQYF
DNA: TGTGCCATCAGTGACGTAGTGGGGGTCCCCGAGCAGTACTTC

D: TRBD2
size: .
J: TRBJ2-5
V: TRBV14
CDR3: CASSRRGDAQETQYF
DNA: TGTGCCAGCAGCCGCCGGGGGGACGCCCAAGAGACCCAGTACTTC